These T cell receptor beta chains were read from a single sample in a study of T cells in Graves' hyperthyroidism and ophthalmopathy. Via MiXCR, TCRdb re-called the multiplex PCR reads, giving one row per CDR3 protein. The sample has about 340,000 distinct CDR3 sequences, about 21% seen once. What was sequenced was blood. The receptors shown here come from a woman in her fifties or sixties with Graves' hyperthyroidism. CDR3s include the opening cysteine and the closing phenylalanine or tryptophan. The D gene is left open where the match is weak. The listing skips clone size in some rows; elsewhere it reads once, few, many or a size class.

CDR3	DNA	J	V	D	size
CACAKGRGEKLFF	TGTGCCTGCGCAAAAGGAAGAGGTGAAAAACTGTTTTTT	TRBJ1-4	TRBV2	.	.
CASLSGTSGSYEQYF	TGTGCCTCCCTTTCCGGGACTAGCGGGAGTTACGAGCAGTACTTC	TRBJ2-7	TRBV6-1	TRBD2	.
CASSFGDPTFGYEQYF	TGTGCCAGCAGCTTCGGTGACCCCACGTTCGGCTACGAGCAGTACTTC	TRBJ2-7	TRBV5-5	.	few
CASSANQGPGNTIYF	TGTGCCAGCTCGGCCAACCAGGGGCCTGGAAACACCATATATTTT	TRBJ1-3	TRBV18	.	many
CASSSWVTSGSTGANVLTF	TGCGCCAGCAGCTCTTGGGTGACTAGCGGGAGTACTGGGGCCAACGTCCTGACTTTC	TRBJ2-6	TRBV5-1	TRBD2	few
CASSQGDRGLRDTRYF	TGTGCCAGCAGCCAAGGGGACAGGGGTCTTCGGGATACGCGGTATTTT	TRBJ2-3	TRBV3-1	TRBD1	.
CASKKDRTNYGYTF	TGTGCCAGCAAAAAGGACAGGACTAACTATGGCTACACCTTC	TRBJ1-2	TRBV6-1	TRBD1	many
CASSDRDRGLEGYTF	TGTGCCAGCAGTGATCGGGACAGGGGGCTGGAGGGCTACACCTTC	TRBJ1-2	TRBV2	TRBD1	few
CSARGTEGGAYEQYF	TGCAGTGCTAGAGGGACAGAAGGGGGAGCCTACGAGCAGTACTTC	TRBJ2-7	TRBV20-1	.	.
CASSQGWNTEAFF	TGTGCCAGCAGCCAGGGTTGGAACACTGAAGCTTTCTTT	TRBJ1-1	TRBV14	.	.
CASSSLAGGPGGSYNEQFF	TGTGCCAGCAGCTCACTAGCGGGAGGGCCGGGGGGATCCTACAATGAGCAGTTCTTC	TRBJ2-1	TRBV11-2	TRBD2	.
CASSPLGDTYGAGELFF	TGCGCCAGCAGCCCCCTGGGAGACACCTATGGGGCCGGGGAGCTGTTTTTT	TRBJ2-2	TRBV5-1	.	many
CASSGSSGSSYEQYF	TGTGCCAGCAGTGGATCTAGCGGGAGCTCCTACGAGCAGTACTTC	TRBJ2-7	TRBV25-1	TRBD2	.
CASPRQGPTGELFF	TGTGCCAGCCCTCGACAGGGCCCCACCGGGGAGCTGTTTTTT	TRBJ2-2	TRBV2	TRBD1	.
CSARRLEVNEQFF	TGCAGTGCTCGGCGTCTGGAGGTCAATGAGCAGTTCTTC	TRBJ2-1	TRBV20-1	.	many
CASSSPGTGERGYTF	TGTGCCAGCAGTTCCCCTGGGACAGGGGAGAGAGGCTACACCTTC	TRBJ1-2	TRBV28	TRBD1	few
CASSYRAGGAQETQYF	TGTGCCAGCAGCTATCGTGCAGGGGGCGCCCAAGAGACCCAGTACTTC	TRBJ2-5	TRBV28	TRBD1	many
CASSPTGERSPLHF	TGTGCCAGCAGTCCGACAGGGGAGCGTTCACCCCTCCACTTT	TRBJ1-6	TRBV12-3/TRBV12-4	TRBD1	many
CASSIARTAANYGYTF	TGTGCCAGTAGTATAGCCCGGACAGCGGCTAACTATGGCTACACCTTC	TRBJ1-2	TRBV19	.	few
CASSLGTDYEQYF	TGCGCCAGCAGCTTGGGGACAGACTACGAGCAGTACTTC	TRBJ2-7	TRBV5-1	.	many
CASSTGGSSGSYNEQFF	TGTGCCAGCAGCACCGGAGGGTCTAGCGGGAGCTACAATGAGCAGTTCTTC	TRBJ2-1	TRBV9	TRBD2	few
CATSDGGGTWNEQFF	TGTGCCACCAGTGATGGCGGCGGGACTTGGAATGAGCAGTTCTTC	TRBJ2-1	TRBV24-1	.	many
CASSLGGLSEQYF	TGCGCCAGCAGCTTGGGGGGCCTATCCGAGCAGTACTTC	TRBJ2-7	TRBV5-1	.	many
CATSDAQGPETEAFF	TGTGCCACCAGTGACGCACAGGGCCCGGAGACTGAAGCTTTCTTT	TRBJ1-1	TRBV24-1	.	.
CASNIRGGTGELFF	TGTGCCAGCAATATCCGGGGAGGGACCGGGGAGCTGTTTTTT	TRBJ2-2	TRBV12-3/TRBV12-4	TRBD2	.
CAIRDRGRVLDTEAFF	TGTGCCATCAGGGACAGGGGGCGCGTTTTGGACACTGAAGCTTTCTTT	TRBJ1-1	TRBV10-3	TRBD1	many
CASSQGAGAEAFF	TGTGCCAGCAGCCAAGGCGCCGGGGCTGAAGCTTTCTTT	TRBJ1-1	TRBV3-1	.	.
CASSLSSRGVDSYGYTF	TGTGCCAGCAGCTTATCCTCCCGGGGGGTCGATAGCTATGGCTACACCTTC	TRBJ1-2	TRBV7-2	.	few
CASSLAALAGHNEQFF	TGCGCCAGCAGCTTGGCCGCATTAGCGGGACACAATGAGCAGTTCTTC	TRBJ2-1	TRBV5-1	TRBD2	.
CASRTRYGPNEQFF	TGTGCCAGCAGGACTAGGTACGGGCCCAATGAGCAGTTCTTC	TRBJ2-1	TRBV11-3	.	many
CASSRHNTEAFF	TGTGCCAGCAGTCGACATAACACTGAAGCTTTCTTT	TRBJ1-1	TRBV12-3/TRBV12-4	.	.
CSARDDQLHEQYF	TGCAGTGCTAGAGATGACCAACTCCACGAGCAGTACTTC	TRBJ2-7	TRBV20-1	.	many
CASSPHRELAGGNRQFF	TGTGCCAGCAGTCCCCACAGGGAACTAGCGGGGGGAAACAGGCAGTTCTTC	TRBJ2-1	TRBV12-3/TRBV12-4	TRBD2	many
CASSTTSGNEQFF	TGTGCCAGCAGTACGACTAGTGGCAATGAGCAGTTCTTC	TRBJ2-1	TRBV7-3	.	many
CASSARTGSYNEQFF	TGTGCCAGCAGCGCGCGGACAGGGAGCTACAATGAGCAGTTCTTC	TRBJ2-1	TRBV9	TRBD1	many
CASSYGGKDYEQYF	TGTGCCAGCAGTTACGGCGGCAAAGACTACGAGCAGTACTTC	TRBJ2-7	TRBV6-5	.	many
CASSPLSGGANTGELFF	TGTGCCAGCAGTCCCCTTAGCGGGGGGGCGAACACCGGGGAGCTGTTTTTT	TRBJ2-2	TRBV2	TRBD2	many
CAWRGRSGTGNSPLHF	TGTGCCTGGAGGGGACGATCCGGGACAGGGAATTCACCCCTCCACTTT	TRBJ1-6	TRBV30	TRBD1	many
CASSQDWAGGSDTQYF	TGTGCCAGCAGCCAAGATTGGGCGGGAGGATCAGATACGCAGTATTTT	TRBJ2-3	TRBV3-1	TRBD2	many
CAWVDTFEAFF	TGTGCCTGGGTGGACACCTTTGAAGCTTTCTTT	TRBJ1-1	TRBV30	.	few
CAWSLLGEQFF	TGTGCCTGGAGCCTATTAGGGGAGCAGTTCTTC	TRBJ2-1	TRBV30	.	few
CASSTSSDTQYF	TGTGCCAGCAGCACCTCGTCGGATACGCAGTATTTT	TRBJ2-3	TRBV11-2	.	many
CAIHSGRNTEAFF	TGTGCCATCCACTCAGGAAGGAACACTGAAGCTTTCTTT	TRBJ1-1	TRBV7-8	.	many
CSAVLGGGLAGRGRETQYF	TGCAGTGCCGTTTTAGGGGGGGGACTAGCGGGGAGGGGGCGCGAGACCCAGTACTTC	TRBJ2-5	TRBV20-1	TRBD2	many
CASSLVSGRGASQPQHF	TGTGCCAGCAGTTTGGTATCGGGCAGGGGGGCGTCTCAGCCCCAGCATTTT	TRBJ1-5	TRBV28	TRBD1	few
CASSQRGAGGYTF	TGTGCCAGCAGCCAAAGGGGGGCGGGTGGCTACACCTTC	TRBJ1-2	TRBV3-1	.	many
CASSWGTTHYQETQYF	TGTGCCAGCAGTTGGGGGACTACCCACTACCAAGAGACCCAGTACTTC	TRBJ2-5	TRBV28	TRBD2	few
CATSPLSGGETQYF	TGTGCCACCAGCCCCCTGTCGGGAGGGGAGACCCAGTACTTC	TRBJ2-5	TRBV15	TRBD2	.
CSATRREAAVTKNIQYF	TGCAGTGCTACCCGGCGGGAGGCCGCTGTGACCAAAAACATTCAGTACTTC	TRBJ2-4	TRBV20-1	TRBD2	many
CASSPSLGLGNNEQFF	TGTGCCAGCAGCCCGTCGTTGGGGCTAGGTAACAATGAGCAGTTCTTC	TRBJ2-1	TRBV3-1	.	many
CSVPTGTGDGGGYTF	TGCAGCGTTCCAACCGGGACAGGGGATGGTGGCGGCTACACCTTC	TRBJ1-2	TRBV29-1	TRBD1	.
CASSPSFDTEAFF	TGTGCCAGCAGCCCGAGTTTCGACACTGAAGCTTTCTTT	TRBJ1-1	TRBV2	.	.
CASSEGQGVGANVLTF	TGTGCCAGCAGTGAAGGGCAGGGGGTTGGGGCCAACGTCCTGACTTTC	TRBJ2-6	TRBV2	TRBD1	few
CASSSGTSGRAGETQYF	TGCGCCAGCAGCTCCGGGACTAGCGGGAGGGCCGGGGAGACCCAGTACTTC	TRBJ2-5	TRBV5-1	TRBD2	many
CASSYQGDGYTF	TGTGCCAGCAGTTATCAGGGAGATGGCTACACCTTC	TRBJ1-2	TRBV6-4	.	many
CASSSRGQVNTEAFF	TGTGCCAGCAGCTCACGGGGGCAGGTGAACACTGAAGCTTTCTTT	TRBJ1-1	TRBV7-9	.	many
CASSFGVAGGNEQFF	TGTGCCAGCAGTTTCGGGGTAGCGGGGGGCAATGAGCAGTTCTTC	TRBJ2-1	TRBV12-3/TRBV12-4	TRBD2	many
CSVDGGYNEQFF	TGCAGCGTTGACGGGGGGTACAATGAGCAGTTCTTC	TRBJ2-1	TRBV29-1	TRBD2	many
CASSLDNSGLYEQYF	TGTGCTAGCAGCTTAGATAATAGCGGGCTCTACGAGCAGTACTTC	TRBJ2-7	TRBV7-7	TRBD2	few
CASSLHPPLHF	TGTGCCAGCAGTTTGCATCCACCCCTCCACTTT	TRBJ1-6	TRBV27	.	many